This TCR beta chain was retrieved from a study of blood T cell repertoires in COVID-19. For the study at large: From T cells, B-cell-depleted T cells, or PBMCs came the material, which was cDNA or gDNA.

This clone has a single count. Libraries were prepared by immunoSEQ multiplex PCR; TCRdb keeps only in-frame clonotypes and omits some of them. Found here are some 370,000 clones, roughly four fifths of them singletons; the top ten hold approximately 5.4%. The V and J ends lost 3 bases and 3 bases respectively, with 17 bases between them. CDR3 size: 16 residues. Germline V gene lookup returns CDR1 SGDLS and CDR2 YYNGEE. The material sequenced was PBMCs or T cells enriched from blood (not recorded which). This sequence joins TRBV9 and TRBJ2-3; D gene ambiguous. This TCR came from a woman between 45 and 65 years old who had recovered from COVID-19. CDR3 region: CASSAVLTSFTDTQYF. Here the CDR3 DNA reads TGTGCCAGCAGCGCAGTGTTAACCTCCTTTACAGATACGCAGTATTTT.